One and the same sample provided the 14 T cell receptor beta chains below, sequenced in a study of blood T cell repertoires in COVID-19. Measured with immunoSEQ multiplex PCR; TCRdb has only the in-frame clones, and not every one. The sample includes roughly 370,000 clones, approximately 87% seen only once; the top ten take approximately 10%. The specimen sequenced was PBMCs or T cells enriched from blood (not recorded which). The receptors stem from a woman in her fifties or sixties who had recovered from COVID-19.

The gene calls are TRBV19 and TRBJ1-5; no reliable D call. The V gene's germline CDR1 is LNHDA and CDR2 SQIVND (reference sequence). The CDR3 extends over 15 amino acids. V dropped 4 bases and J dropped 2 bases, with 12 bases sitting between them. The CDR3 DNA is TGTGCCAGTAGTACATACAGTCCGGGCAATCAGCCCCAGCATTTT. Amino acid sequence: CASSTYSPGNQPQHF.

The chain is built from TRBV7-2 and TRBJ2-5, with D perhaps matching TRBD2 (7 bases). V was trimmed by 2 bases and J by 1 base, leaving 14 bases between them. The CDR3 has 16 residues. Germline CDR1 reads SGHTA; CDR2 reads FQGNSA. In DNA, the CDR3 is TGTGCCAGCAGCTTACTGGGCGGGGGCATCCAAGAGACCCAGTACTTC. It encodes CASSLLGGGIQETQYF.

The CDR3 bases are TGTGCCAGTAGTACCATCTATGGCTACACCTTC. This translates into CASSTIYGYTF. The genes are TRBV19 and TRBJ1-2, with D hard to call. The CDR3 is 11 residues long. Trimming left V 4 bases short and J 4 bases short, with 4 bases between. CDR1 is LNHDA, CDR2 SQIVND, per germline (reference sequence).

CDR3 sequence: CAWSVGQANQPQHF. CDR3 DNA sequence: TGTGCCTGGAGTGTGGGACAGGCAAATCAGCCCCAGCATTTT. The J gene is TRBJ1-5, the V gene TRBV30, with TRBD1 matching over 8 bases. CDR1 is GTSNPN, CDR2 SVGIG, per germline (reference sequence). The CDR3 runs 14 residues. Trimming at V came to 0 bases and at J to 4 bases, leaving 2 bases not matched to a gene. The complete variable domain, with remaining parts taken from reference TRBV30 and TRBJ1-5, reads SQTIHQWPATLVQPVGSPLSLECTVEGTSNPNLYWYRQAAGRGLQLLFYSVGIGQISSEVPQNLSASRPQDRQFILSSKKLLLSDSGFYLCAWSVGQANQPQHFGDGTRLSIL.

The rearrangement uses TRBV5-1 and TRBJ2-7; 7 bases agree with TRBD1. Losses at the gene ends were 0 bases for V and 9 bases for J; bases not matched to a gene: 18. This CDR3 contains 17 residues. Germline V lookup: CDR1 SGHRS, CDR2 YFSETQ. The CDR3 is CASSLAVMTGNRWVQYF. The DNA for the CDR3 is TGCGCCAGCAGCTTGGCCGTAATGACAGGGAATAGGTGGGTGCAGTACTTC.

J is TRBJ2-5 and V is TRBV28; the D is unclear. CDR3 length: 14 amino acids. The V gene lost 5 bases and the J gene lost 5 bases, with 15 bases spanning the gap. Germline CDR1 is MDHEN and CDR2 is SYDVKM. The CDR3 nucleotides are TGTGCCAGCAGTGACTTATACGGTGGCGAGACCCAGTACTTC. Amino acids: CASSDLYGGETQYF.

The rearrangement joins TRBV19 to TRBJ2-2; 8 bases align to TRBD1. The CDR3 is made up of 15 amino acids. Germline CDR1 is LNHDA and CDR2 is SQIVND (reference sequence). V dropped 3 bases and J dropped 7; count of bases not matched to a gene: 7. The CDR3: CASSMGTGQVGELFF. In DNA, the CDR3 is TGTGCCAGTAGTATGGGGACAGGCCAGGTCGGGGAGCTGTTTTTT.

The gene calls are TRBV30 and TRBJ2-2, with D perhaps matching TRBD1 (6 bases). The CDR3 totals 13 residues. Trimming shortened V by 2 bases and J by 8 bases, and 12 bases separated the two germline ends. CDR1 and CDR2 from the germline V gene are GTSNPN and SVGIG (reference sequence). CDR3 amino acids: CAWSPMQGGELFF. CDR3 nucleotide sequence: TGTGCCTGGAGTCCTATGCAGGGGGGGGAGCTGTTTTTT.

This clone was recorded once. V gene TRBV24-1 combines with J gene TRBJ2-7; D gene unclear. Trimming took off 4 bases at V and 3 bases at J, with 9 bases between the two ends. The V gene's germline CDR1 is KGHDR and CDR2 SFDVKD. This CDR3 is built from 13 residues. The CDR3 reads CATSDPTGYEQYF. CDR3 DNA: TGTGCCACCAGTGACCCTACCGGCTACGAGCAGTACTTC.

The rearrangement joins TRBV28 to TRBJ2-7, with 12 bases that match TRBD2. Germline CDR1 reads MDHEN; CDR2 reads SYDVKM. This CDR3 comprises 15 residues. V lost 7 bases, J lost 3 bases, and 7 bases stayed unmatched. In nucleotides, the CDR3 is TGTGCCAGCACCACCGGACTAGCGGGGCGCTACGAGCAGTACTTC. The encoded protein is CASTTGLAGRYEQYF.

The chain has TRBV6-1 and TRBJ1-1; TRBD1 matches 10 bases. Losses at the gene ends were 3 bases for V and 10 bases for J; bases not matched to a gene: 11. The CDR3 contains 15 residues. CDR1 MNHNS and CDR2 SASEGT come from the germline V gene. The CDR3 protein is CASSDGGQGRRRAFF. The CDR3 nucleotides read TGTGCCAGCAGTGATGGGGGACAGGGGAGGCGGAGAGCTTTCTTT.

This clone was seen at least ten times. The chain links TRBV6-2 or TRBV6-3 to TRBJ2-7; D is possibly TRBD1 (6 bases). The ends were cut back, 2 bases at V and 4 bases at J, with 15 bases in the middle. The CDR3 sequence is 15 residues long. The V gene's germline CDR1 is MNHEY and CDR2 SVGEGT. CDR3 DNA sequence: TGTGCCAGCAGTTACAGCAGGGGTGAAATTTACGAGCAGTACTTC. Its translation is CASSYSRGEIYEQYF.

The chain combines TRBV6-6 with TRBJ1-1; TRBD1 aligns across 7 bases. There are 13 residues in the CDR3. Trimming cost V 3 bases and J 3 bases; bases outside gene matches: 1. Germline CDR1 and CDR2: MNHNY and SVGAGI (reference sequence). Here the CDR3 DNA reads TGTGCCAGCAGTTATACAGGGGACACTGAAGCTTTCTTT. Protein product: CASSYTGDTEAFF.

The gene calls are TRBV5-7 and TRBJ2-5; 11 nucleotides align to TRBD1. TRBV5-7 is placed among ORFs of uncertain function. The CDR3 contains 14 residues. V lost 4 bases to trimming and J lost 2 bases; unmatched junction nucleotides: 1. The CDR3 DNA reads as TGTGCCAGCAGCCGGGACAGGGGGCAAGAGACCCAGTACTTC. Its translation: CASSRDRGQETQYF.